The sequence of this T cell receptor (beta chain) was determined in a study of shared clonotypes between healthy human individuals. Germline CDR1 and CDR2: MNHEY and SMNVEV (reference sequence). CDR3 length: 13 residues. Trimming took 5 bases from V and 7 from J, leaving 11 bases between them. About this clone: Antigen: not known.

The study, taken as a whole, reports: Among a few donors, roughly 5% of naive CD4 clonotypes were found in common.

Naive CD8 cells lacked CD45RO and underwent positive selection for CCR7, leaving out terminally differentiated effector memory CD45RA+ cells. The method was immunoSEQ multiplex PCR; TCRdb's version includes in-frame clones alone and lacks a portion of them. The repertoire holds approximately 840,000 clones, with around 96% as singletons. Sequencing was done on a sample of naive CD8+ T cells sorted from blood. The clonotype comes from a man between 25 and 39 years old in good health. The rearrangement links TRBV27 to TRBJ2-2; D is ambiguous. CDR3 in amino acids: CASSLPSFGELFF. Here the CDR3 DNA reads TGTGCCAGCAGTCTACCCTCATTCGGGGAGCTGTTTTTT.